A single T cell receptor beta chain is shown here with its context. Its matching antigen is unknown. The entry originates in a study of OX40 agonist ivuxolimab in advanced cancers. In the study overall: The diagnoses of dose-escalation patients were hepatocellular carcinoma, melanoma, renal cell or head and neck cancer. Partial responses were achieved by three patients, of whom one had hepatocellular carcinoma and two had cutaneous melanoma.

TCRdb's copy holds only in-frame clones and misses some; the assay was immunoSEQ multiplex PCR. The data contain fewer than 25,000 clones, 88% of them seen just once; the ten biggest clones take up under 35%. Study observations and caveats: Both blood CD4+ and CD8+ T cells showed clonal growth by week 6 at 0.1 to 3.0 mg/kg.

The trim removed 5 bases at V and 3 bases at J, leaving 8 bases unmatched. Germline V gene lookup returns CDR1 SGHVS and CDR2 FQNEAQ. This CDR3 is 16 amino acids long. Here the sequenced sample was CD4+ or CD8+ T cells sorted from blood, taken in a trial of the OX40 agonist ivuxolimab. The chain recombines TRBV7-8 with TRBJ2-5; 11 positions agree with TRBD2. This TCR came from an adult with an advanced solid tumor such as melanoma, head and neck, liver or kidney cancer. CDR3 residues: CASSRRPGLAEETQYF. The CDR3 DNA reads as TGTGCCAGCAGCCGGAGGCCGGGACTAGCGGAAGAGACCCAGTACTTC.